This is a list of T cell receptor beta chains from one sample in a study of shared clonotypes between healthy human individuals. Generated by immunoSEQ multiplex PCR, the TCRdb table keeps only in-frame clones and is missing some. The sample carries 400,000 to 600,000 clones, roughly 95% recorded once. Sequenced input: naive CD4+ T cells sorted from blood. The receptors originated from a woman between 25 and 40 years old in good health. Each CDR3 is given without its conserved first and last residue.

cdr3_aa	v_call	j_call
ASSPGQVLQETQY	TRBV5-1	TRBJ2-5
SARGSFEQY	TRBV20-1	TRBJ2-7
ASSGPPRAKGNQPQH	TRBV9	TRBJ1-5
ASSQGGGTGLKETQY	TRBV4-1	TRBJ2-5
ASSLTGVGTDTQY	TRBV5-1	TRBJ2-3
ASSPPGEQF	TRBV28	TRBJ2-1
ASTLAGRVNTGELF	TRBV11-2	TRBJ2-2
ASSPSGALYQETQY	TRBV7-6	TRBJ2-5
ASSLTGENTGELF	TRBV7-3	TRBJ2-2
ASSAGTSGTVSYEQY	TRBV5-1	TRBJ2-7
ASSLLDRSNQPQH	TRBV6-5	TRBJ1-5
ASSPLQGAQQPQH	TRBV27	TRBJ1-5
ASSFGPMNTEAF	TRBV5-1	TRBJ1-1
ASSPGIDSGNTIY	TRBV6-5	TRBJ1-3
ASSQLLAGVSYEQY	TRBV28	TRBJ2-7
ASTFSDSGANVLT	TRBV28	TRBJ2-6
ASSFQQNPGSGYT	TRBV19	TRBJ1-2
ASTTGDYGYT	TRBV28	TRBJ1-2
ASSLQLVSFTDTQY	TRBV7-2	TRBJ2-3
ASSRTGLANTDTQY	TRBV5-1	TRBJ2-3
ASKSGQGNEKLF	TRBV6-1	TRBJ1-4
ASSLRPPQTQY	TRBV5-4	TRBJ2-5
APPQRHPEAF	TRBV19	TRBJ1-1
ASRGMTANYGYT	TRBV10-2	TRBJ1-2
ASSLTGTGRNYEQY	TRBV28	NA
ASSDSPAGANVLT	TRBV25-1	TRBJ2-6
ASSLSAVEQGASDTQY	TRBV28	TRBJ2-3
ASSMGGTNEKLF	TRBV19	TRBJ1-4
ASSTLGQGKKETQY	TRBV11-2	TRBJ2-5
ASSEVPGTAATNEKLF	TRBV6-1	TRBJ1-4
ASSDEDRAKRWGGELF	TRBV5-1	TRBJ2-2
ASNPPSSPSGSDEQF	TRBV28	TRBJ2-1
ASSLPRGLRETQY	TRBV5-8	TRBJ2-5
ASSLWRGGYEQY	TRBV28	TRBJ2-7
ASSPDSGNTEAF	TRBV6-6	TRBJ1-1
ASSSSGYEQF	TRBV19	TRBJ2-1
ASSEGVAKNIQY	TRBV2	TRBJ2-4
AIRTLAGGPYEQY	TRBV10-3	TRBJ2-7
ASSWDGYSNQPQH	TRBV5-5	TRBJ1-5
ASRPGLYEQY	TRBV28	NA
ASSPIEKATFSYGYT	TRBV7-9	TRBJ1-2
ASSVGFRGEYEQF	TRBV9	TRBJ2-1
ASSPWDWAGAYEQY	TRBV5-6	NA
ASSARRDSSTDTQY	TRBV5-1	TRBJ2-3
AWRMTGQKLTAEAF	TRBV30	TRBJ1-1
ASSDRASGGTDTQY	TRBV10-1	TRBJ2-3
ASSLGLPGQPQH	TRBV28	TRBJ1-5
ASSTDSSDIQY	TRBV5-1	TRBJ2-4
ASSLTGQGDNEQF	TRBV18	TRBJ2-1